The 5 T cell receptor beta chains presented below share a single source sample, sequenced in a study of T cells in Graves' hyperthyroidism and ophthalmopathy. TCR beta CDR3 sequences were amplified from RNA transcripts. The HTBI primer set was used in a first-round RT-PCR of the TCR CDR3. TCRdb recomputed calls from the multiplex PCR reads with MiXCR, one row per CDR3 protein. The sample lists 250,000 to 350,000 distinct CDR3 sequences, 17% occurring once. Specimen: blood. Receptors originate from an older woman with Graves' ophthalmopathy.

This rearrangement joins TRBV20-1 to TRBJ1-1; possible D gene TRBD1, 6 bases. This CDR3 region has 15 residues. Germline CDR1 DFQATT, CDR2 SNEGSKA (reference sequence). V lost 6 bases and J 1 base, leaving 18 bases between the germline ends. DNA for the CDR3: TGCAGTGCCCCTCTGGGCGGGGGCGGGAACACTGAAGCTTTCTTT. As protein: CSAPLGGGGNTEAFF.

This clonotype was recorded at least ten times. The CDR3 DNA follows: TGTGCCAGCAGTTTTTCACAGACCCATCAGCCCCAGCATTTT. This encodes CASSFSQTHQPQHF. This chain joins TRBV28 and TRBJ1-5, with D hard to call. V was shortened by 3 bases and J by 5 bases, with 11 bases between the two germline ends. The CDR3 spans 14 residues. Looked up from germline, CDR1 is MDHEN and CDR2 is SYDVKM.

This clonotype has ten or more counts. V is TRBV7-2 and J is TRBJ1-5; no clear D gene. With 1 base removed from V and 4 bases from J, the gap between germline ends came to 2 bases. The CDR3 has 12 residues. Germline lookup yields CDR1 SGHTA and CDR2 FQGNSA. The CDR3 DNA reads as TGTGCCAGCAGCTTAGTAAATCAGCCCCAGCATTTT. The encoded protein is CASSLVNQPQHF. Full variable domain (rest looked up from reference TRBV7-2 and TRBJ1-5): GAGVSQSPSNKVTEKGKDVELRCDPISGHTALYWYRQSLGQGLEFLIYFQGNSAPDKSGLPSDRFSAERTGGSVSTLTIQRTQQEDSAVYLCASSLVNQPQHFGDGTRLSIL.

The V call is TRBV6-1, the J call TRBJ1-5; 7 bases match TRBD1. The V gene's germline CDR1 is MNHNS and CDR2 SASEGT. This CDR3 is built from 15 residues. J gave up 5 bases and V 6 bases, and 10 bases lay outside the gene matches. CDR3 coding DNA: TGTGCCAGCAGCGATGTACAGGGGATTCATCAGCCCCAGCATTTT. Its protein product is CASSDVQGIHQPQHF.

This clonotype was detected a few times. The CDR3 DNA follows: TGCGCCAGCAGCCCCTGGGACAGGGGGAGAAACACCATATATTTT. Protein: CASSPWDRGRNTIYF. This chain joins TRBV4-3 and TRBJ1-3; TRBD1 aligns across 11 bases. The CDR3 totals 15 residues. The V segment lost 4 bases and the J segment 5 bases; nucleotides outside the gene matches: 4. The germline V gene encodes CDR1 LGHNA and CDR2 YSLEER.